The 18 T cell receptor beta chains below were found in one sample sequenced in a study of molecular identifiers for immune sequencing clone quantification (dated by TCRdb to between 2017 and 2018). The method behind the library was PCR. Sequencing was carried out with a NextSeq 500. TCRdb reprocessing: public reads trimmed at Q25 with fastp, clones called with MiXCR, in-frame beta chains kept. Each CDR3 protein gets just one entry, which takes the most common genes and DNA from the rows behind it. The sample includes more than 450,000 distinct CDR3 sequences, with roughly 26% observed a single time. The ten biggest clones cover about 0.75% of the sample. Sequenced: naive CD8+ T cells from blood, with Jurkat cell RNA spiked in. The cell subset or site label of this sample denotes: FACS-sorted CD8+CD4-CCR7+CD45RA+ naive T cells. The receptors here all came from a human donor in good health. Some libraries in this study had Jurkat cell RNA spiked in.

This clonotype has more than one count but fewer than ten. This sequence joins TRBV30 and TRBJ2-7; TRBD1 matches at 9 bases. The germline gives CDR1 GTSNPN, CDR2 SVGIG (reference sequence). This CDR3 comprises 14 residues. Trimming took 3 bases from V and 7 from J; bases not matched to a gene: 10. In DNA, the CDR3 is TGTGCCTGGAGCGAACAGGGGGCAATGTGGGAGCAGTACTTC. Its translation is CAWSEQGAMWEQYF.

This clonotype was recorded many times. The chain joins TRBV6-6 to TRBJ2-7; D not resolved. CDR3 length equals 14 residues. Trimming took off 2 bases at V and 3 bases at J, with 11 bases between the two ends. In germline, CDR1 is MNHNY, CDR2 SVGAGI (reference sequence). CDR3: CASSYDPNSYEQYF. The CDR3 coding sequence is TGTGCCAGCAGTTACGACCCAAACAGCTACGAGCAGTACTTC.

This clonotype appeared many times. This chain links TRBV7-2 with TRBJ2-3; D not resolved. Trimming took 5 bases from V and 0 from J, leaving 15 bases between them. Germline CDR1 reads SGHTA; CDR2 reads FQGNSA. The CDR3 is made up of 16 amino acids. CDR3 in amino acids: CASSPRTVASTDTQYF. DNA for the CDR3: TGTGCCAGCAGCCCCCGGACCGTGGCTAGCACAGATACGCAGTATTTT.

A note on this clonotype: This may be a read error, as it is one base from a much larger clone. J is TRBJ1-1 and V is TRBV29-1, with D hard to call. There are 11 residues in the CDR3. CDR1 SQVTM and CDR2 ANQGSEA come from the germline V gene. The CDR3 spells CSVHMNAEAFF. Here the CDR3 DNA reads TGCAGCGTACACATGAACGCTGAAGCTTTCTTT.

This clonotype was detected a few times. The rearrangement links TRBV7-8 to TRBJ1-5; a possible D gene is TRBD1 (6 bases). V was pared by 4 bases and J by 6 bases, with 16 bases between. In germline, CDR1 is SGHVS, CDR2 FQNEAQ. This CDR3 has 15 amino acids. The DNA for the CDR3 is TGTGCCAGCAGCTCCGAACAGGGTTCTCGTCAGCCCCAGCATTTT. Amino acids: CASSSEQGSRQPQHF.

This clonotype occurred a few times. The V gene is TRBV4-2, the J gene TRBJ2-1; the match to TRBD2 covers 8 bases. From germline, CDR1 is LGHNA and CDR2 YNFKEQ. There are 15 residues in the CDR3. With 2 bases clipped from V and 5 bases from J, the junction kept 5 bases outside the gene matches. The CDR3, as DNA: TGTGCCAGCAGCCAAAGTAGCGGGAACCACAATGAGCAGTTCTTC. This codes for CASSQSSGNHNEQFF.

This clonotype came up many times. Written as DNA, the CDR3 is TGTGCCAGCAGCTTGACGGGACATTCACCCCTCCACTTT. This codes for CASSLTGHSPLHF. This chain uses TRBV5-4 with TRBJ1-6; a possible D gene is TRBD1 (5 bases). CDR1 SGHNT and CDR2 YYREEE come from the germline V gene (reference sequence). The CDR3 covers 13 residues. V was trimmed by 1 base and J by 8 bases, leaving 7 bases between them.

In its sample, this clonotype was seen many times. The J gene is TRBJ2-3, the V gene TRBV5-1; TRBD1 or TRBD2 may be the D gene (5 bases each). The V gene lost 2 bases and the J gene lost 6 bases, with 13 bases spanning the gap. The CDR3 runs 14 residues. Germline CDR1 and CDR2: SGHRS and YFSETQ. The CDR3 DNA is TGCGCCAGCAGCTTCCTGGGGGTCCTCGATACGCAGTATTTT. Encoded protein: CASSFLGVLDTQYF. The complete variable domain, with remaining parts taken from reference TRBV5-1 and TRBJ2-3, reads KAGVTQTPRYLIKTRGQQVTLSCSPISGHRSVSWYQQTPGQGLQFLFEYFSETQRNKGNFPGRFSGRQFSNSRSEMNVSTLELGDSALYLCASSFLGVLDTQYFGPGTRLTVL.

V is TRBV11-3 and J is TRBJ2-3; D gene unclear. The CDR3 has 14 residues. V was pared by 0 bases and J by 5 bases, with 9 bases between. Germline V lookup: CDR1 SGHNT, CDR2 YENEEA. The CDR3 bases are TGTGCCAGCAGCTTAGATGATGGGGTAGATACGCAGTATTTT. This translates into CASSLDDGVDTQYF.

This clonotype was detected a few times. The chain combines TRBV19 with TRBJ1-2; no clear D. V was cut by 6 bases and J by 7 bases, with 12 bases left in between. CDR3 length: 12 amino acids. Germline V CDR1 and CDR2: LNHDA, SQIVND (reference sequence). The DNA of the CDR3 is TGTGCCAGTAGGATCGGGTCAGCTGGCTACACCTTC. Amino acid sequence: CASRIGSAGYTF.

CDR3 nucleotides: TGCGCCAGCAGCTCGTCCCCCGGGACAGGGGAATACTACGAGCAGTACTTC. Translation gives CASSSSPGTGEYYEQYF. V gene TRBV5-1 combines with J gene TRBJ2-7, with 10 bases aligning to TRBD1. Germline-derived CDR1 and CDR2 are SGHRS and YFSETQ. With 3 bases clipped from V and 3 bases from J, the junction kept 12 bases outside the gene matches. The CDR3 length is 17 residues.

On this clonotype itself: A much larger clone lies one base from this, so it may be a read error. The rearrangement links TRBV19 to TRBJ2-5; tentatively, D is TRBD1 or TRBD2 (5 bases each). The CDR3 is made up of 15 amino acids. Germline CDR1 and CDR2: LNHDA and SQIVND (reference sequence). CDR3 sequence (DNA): TGTGCCGGTAGTATATCCCGCAGTTGGGACGAGACCCAGTACTTC. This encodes CAGSISRSWDETQYF.

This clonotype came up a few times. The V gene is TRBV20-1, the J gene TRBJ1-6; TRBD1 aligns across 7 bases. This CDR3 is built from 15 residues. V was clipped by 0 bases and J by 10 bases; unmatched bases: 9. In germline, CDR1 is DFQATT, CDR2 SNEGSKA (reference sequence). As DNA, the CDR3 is TGCAGTGCTAGAGAACGACAGGGTCTTGGCTCACCCCTCCACTTT. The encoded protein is CSARERQGLGSPLHF.

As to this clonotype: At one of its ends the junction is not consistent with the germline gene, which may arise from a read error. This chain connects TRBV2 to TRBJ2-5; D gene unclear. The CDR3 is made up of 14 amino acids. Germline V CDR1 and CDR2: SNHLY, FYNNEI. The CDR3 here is CVSSMTKTQEPQYF. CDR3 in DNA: TGTGTCAGCAGTATGACCAAAACCCAAGAGCCCCAGTACTTC.

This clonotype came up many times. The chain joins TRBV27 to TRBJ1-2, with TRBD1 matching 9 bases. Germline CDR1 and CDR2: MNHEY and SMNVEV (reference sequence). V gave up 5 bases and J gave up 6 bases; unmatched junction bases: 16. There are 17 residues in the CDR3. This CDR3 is CASSLVGQGSLTHGYTF. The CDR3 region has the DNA TGTGCCAGCAGTCTCGTAGGACAGGGGTCCCTCACCCATGGCTACACCTTC.

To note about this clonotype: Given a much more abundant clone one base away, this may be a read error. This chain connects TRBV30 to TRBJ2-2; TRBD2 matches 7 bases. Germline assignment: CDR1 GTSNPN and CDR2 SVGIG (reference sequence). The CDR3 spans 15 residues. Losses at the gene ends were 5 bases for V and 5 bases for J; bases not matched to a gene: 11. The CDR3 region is CAWGELAKITGELFF. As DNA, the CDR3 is TGTGCCTGGGGTGAACTAGCGAAAATAACCGGGGAGCTGTTTTTT.

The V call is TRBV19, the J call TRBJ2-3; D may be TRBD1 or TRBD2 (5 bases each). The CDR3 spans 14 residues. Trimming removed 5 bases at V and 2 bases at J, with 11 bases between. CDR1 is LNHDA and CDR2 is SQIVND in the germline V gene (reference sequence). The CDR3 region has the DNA TGTGCCAGTAGTTTGGGGGAATACACAGATACGCAGTATTTT. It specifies CASSLGEYTDTQYF.

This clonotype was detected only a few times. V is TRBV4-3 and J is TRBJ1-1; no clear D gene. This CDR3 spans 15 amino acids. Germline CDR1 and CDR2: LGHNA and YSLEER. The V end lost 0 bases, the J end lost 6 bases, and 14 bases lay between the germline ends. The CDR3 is CASSQDLTVTSEAFF. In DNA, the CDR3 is TGCGCCAGCAGCCAAGACCTTACAGTAACCTCTGAAGCTTTCTTT.